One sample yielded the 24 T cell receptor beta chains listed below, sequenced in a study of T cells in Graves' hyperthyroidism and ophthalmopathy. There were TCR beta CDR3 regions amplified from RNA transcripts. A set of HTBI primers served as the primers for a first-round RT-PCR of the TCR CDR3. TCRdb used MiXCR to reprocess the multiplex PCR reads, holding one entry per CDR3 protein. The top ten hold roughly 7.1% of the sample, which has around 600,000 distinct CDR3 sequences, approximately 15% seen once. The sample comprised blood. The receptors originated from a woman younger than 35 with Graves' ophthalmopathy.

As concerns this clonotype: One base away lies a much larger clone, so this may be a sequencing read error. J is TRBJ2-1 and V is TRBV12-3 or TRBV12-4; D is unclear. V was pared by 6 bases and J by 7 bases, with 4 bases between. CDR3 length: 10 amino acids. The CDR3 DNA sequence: TGTGCCAGCAGGCGAAATGAGCAGTTCTTC. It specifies CASRRNEQFF.

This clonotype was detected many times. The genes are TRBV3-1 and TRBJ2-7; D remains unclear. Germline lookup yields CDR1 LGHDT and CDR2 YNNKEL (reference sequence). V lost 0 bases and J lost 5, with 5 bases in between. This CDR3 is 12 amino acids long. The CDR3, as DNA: TGTGCCAGCAGCCAAGATACGGACGAGCAGTACTTC. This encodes CASSQDTDEQYF.

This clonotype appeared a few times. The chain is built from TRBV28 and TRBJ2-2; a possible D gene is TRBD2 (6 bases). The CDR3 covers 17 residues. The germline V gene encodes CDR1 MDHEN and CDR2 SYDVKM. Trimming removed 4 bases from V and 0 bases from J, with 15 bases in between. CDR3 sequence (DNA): TGTGCCAGCAGTTCCCCTTCCGGGGGTTCGAACACCGGGGAGCTGTTTTTT. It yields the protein CASSSPSGGSNTGELFF.

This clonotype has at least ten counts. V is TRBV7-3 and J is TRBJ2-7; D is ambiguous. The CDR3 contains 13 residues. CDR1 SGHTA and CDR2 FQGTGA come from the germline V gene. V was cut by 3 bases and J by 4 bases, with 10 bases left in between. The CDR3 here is CASSFSGNYEQYF. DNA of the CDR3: TGTGCCAGCAGCTTTTCTGGGAATTACGAGCAGTACTTC.

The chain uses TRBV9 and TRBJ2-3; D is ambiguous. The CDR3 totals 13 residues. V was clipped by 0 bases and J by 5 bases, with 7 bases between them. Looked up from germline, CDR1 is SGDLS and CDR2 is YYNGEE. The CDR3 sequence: CASSVVVEDTQYF. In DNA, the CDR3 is TGTGCCAGCAGCGTAGTGGTGGAAGATACGCAGTATTTT.

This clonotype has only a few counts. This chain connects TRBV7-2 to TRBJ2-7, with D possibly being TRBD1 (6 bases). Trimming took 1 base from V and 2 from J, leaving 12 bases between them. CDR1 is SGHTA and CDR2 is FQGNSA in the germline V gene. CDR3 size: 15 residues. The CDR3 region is CASSLVTQGTYEQYF. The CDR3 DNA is TGTGCCAGCAGCTTAGTTACCCAGGGGACCTACGAGCAGTACTTC.

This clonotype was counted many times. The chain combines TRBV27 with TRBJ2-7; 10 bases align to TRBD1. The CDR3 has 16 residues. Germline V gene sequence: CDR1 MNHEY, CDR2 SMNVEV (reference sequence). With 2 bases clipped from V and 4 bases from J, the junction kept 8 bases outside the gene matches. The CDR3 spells CASSLVRTGGVYEQYF. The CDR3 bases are TGTGCCAGCAGTTTAGTGAGGACAGGGGGTGTGTACGAGCAGTACTTC.

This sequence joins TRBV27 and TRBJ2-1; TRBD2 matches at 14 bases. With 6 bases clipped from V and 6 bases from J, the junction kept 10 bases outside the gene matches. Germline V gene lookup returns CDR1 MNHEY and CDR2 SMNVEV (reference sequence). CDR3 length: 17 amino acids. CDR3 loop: CASRPGATSGGGNEQFF. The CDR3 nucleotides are TGTGCCAGCAGGCCGGGAGCGACTAGCGGGGGGGGCAATGAGCAGTTCTTC.

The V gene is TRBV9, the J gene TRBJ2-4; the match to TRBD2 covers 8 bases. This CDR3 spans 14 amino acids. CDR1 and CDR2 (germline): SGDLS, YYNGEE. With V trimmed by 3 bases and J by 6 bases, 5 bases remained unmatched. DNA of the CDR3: TGTGCCAGCAGCGCCCGGGGGGGCCCAAACATTCAGTACTTC. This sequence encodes CASSARGGPNIQYF.

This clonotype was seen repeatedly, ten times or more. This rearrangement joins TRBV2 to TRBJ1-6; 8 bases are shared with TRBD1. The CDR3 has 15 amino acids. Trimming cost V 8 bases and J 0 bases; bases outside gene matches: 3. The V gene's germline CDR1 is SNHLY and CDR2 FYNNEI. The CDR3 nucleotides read TGTGCCAGCCTCGGACAGGGCTCCTATAATTCACCCCTCCACTTT. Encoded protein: CASLGQGSYNSPLHF.

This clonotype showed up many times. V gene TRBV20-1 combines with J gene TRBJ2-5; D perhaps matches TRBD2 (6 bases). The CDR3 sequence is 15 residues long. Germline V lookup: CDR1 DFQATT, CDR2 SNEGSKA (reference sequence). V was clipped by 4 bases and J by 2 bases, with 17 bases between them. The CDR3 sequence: CSATSRTTLQETQYF. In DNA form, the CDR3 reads TGCAGTGCTACTTCCAGGACTACACTACAAGAGACCCAGTACTTC.

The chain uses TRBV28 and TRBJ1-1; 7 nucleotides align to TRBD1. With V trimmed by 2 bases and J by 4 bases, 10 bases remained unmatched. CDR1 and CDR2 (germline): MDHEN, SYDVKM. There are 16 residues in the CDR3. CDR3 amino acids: CASSLAARGGSTEAFF. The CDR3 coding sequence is TGTGCCAGCAGTTTAGCGGCCAGGGGGGGGAGCACTGAAGCTTTCTTT.

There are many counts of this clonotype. The CDR3 sequence is CASSIVGANIVTDTQYF. The CDR3 DNA follows: TGTGCCAGTAGTATAGTGGGGGCCAACATTGTCACAGATACGCAGTATTTT. The chain couples TRBV19 to TRBJ2-3; D is possibly TRBD1 (6 bases). V dropped 1 base and J dropped 2 bases, with 16 bases sitting between them. This CDR3 is 17 amino acids long. The germline gives CDR1 LNHDA, CDR2 SQIVND (reference sequence).

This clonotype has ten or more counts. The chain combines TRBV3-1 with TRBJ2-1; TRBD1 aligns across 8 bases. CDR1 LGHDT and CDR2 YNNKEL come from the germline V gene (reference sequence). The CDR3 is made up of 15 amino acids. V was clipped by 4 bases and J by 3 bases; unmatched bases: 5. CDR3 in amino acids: CASSRQGLNYNEQFF. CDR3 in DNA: TGTGCCAGCAGCCGACAGGGGTTAAACTACAATGAGCAGTTCTTC.

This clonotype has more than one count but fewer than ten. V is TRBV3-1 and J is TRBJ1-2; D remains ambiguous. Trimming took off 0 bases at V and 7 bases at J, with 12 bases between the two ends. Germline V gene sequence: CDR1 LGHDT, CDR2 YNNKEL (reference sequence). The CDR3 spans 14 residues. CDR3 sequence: CASSQDRAVSGYTF. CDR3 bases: TGTGCCAGCAGCCAAGATAGGGCGGTGTCTGGCTACACCTTC.

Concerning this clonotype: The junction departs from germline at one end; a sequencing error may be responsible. The CDR3 loop is CGARGGQGAMGQPQHF. DNA of the CDR3: TGCGGTGCTAGGGGGGGGCAGGGAGCGATGGGTCAGCCCCAGCATTTT. This chain connects TRBV20-1 to TRBJ1-5, with a tentative D call TRBD1 (6 bases). CDR1 and CDR2 (germline): DFQATT, SNEGSKA (reference sequence). This CDR3 comprises 16 residues.

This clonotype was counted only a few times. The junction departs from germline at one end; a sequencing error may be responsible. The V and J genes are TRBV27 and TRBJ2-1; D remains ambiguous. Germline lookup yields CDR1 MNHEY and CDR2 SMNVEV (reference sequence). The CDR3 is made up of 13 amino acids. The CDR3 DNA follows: TGTGGCAGCAGTCCGTCTTATAGTGATGAGCAGTTCTTC. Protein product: CGSSPSYSDEQFF.

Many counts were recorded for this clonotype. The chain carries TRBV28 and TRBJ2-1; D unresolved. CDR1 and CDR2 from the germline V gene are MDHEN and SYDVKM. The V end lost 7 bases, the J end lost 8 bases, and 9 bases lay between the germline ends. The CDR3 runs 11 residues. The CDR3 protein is CASTPLDEQFF. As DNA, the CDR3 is TGTGCCAGCACCCCGCTAGATGAGCAGTTCTTC. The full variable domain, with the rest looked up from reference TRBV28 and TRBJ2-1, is DVKVTQSSRYLVKRTGEKVFLECVQDMDHENMFWYRQDPGLGLRLIYFSYDVKMKEKGDIPEGYSVSREKKERFSLILESASTNQTSMYLCASTPLDEQFFGPGTRLTVL.

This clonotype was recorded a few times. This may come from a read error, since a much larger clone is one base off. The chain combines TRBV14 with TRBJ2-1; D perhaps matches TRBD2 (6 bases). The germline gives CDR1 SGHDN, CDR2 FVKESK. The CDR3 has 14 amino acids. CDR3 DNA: TGTGCCAGCAGCCCCCCGGGAGTCAGGAATGAGCAGCTCTTC. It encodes CASSPPGVRNEQLF.

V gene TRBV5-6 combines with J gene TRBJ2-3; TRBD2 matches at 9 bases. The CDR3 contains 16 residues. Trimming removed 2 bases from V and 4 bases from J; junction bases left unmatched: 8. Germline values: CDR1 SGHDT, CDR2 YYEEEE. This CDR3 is CASSFRAGGFADTQYF. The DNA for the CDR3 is TGTGCCAGCAGCTTTAGAGCGGGAGGATTCGCAGATACGCAGTATTTT. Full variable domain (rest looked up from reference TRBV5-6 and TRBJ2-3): DAGVTQSPTHLIKTRGQQVTLRCSPKSGHDTVSWYQQALGQGPQFIFQYYEEEERQRGNFPDRFSGHQFPNYSSELNVNALLLGDSALYLCASSFRAGGFADTQYFGPGTRLTVL.

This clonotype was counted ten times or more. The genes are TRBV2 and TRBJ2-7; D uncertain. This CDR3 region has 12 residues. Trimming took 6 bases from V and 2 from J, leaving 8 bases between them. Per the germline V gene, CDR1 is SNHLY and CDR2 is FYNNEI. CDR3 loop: CASRQIAYEQYF. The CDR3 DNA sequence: TGTGCCAGCAGACAGATAGCCTACGAGCAGTACTTC.

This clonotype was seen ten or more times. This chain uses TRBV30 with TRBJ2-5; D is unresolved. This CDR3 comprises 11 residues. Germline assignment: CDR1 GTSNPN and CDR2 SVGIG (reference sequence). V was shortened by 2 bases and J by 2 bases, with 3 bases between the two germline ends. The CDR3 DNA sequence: TGTGCCTGGAGTACTCAAGAGACCCAGTACTTC. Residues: CAWSTQETQYF.

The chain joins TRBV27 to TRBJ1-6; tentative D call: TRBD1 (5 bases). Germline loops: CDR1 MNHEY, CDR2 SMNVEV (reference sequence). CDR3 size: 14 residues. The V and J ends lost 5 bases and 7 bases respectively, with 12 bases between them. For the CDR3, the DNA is TGTGCCAGCAGTCGAGGGGTCTCCAATTCACCCCTCCACTTT. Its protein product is CASSRGVSNSPLHF.

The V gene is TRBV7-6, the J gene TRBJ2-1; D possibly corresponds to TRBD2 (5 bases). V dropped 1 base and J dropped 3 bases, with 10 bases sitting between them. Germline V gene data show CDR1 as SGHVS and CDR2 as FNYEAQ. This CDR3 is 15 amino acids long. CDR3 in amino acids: CASSLESGLYNEQFF. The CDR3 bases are TGTGCCAGCAGCTTAGAGTCCGGACTCTACAATGAGCAGTTCTTC. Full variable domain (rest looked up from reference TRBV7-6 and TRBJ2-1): GAGVSQSPRYKVTKRGQDVALRCDPISGHVSLYWYRQALGQGPEFLTYFNYEAQQDKSGLPNDRFSAERPEGSISTLTIQRTEQRDSAMYRCASSLESGLYNEQFFGPGTRLTVL.